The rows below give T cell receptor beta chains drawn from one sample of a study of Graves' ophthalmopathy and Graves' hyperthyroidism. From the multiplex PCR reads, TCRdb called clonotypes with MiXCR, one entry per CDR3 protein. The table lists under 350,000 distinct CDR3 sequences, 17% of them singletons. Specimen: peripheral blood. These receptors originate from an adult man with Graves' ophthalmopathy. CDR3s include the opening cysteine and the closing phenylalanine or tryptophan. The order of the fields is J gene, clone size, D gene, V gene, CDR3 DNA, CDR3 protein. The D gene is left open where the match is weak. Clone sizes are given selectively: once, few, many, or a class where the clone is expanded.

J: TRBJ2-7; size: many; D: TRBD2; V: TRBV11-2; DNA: TGTGCCAGCACCGGGAGGAGGGGAGGCCACGAGCAGTACTTC; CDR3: CASTGRRGGHEQYF
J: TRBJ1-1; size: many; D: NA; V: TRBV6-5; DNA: TGTGCCAGCAGCCCTTTGACAGGAATGAACACTGAAGCTTTCTTT; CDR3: CASSPLTGMNTEAFF
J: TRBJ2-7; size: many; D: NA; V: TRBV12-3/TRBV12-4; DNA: TGTGCCAGCAGTTTTGATCCGGACCCCTACGAGCAGTACTTC; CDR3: CASSFDPDPYEQYF
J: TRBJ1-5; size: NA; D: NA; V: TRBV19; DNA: TGTGCCAGTAGTATGTTGACAGCTAGCAATCAGCCCCAGCATTTT; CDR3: CASSMLTASNQPQHF
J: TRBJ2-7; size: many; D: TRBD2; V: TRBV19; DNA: TGTGCCAGTAGTATACCGGGCGGGAGTCATCACGAGCAGTACTTC; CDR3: CASSIPGGSHHEQYF
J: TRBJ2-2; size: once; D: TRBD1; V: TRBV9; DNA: TGTGCCAGCAGCGTAGACCCCAAAGGGACAGCCGGGGAGCTGTTTTTT; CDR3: CASSVDPKGTAGELFF
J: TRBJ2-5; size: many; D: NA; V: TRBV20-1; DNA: TGCAGTGCTAGAGATCTCGGGAGAGGTCAAGAGACCCAGTACTTC; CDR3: CSARDLGRGQETQYF
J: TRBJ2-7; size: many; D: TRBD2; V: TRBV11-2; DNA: TGTGCCAGCAGCTTGTCACTAGCGATTAGGGAGCAGTACTTC; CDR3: CASSLSLAIREQYF
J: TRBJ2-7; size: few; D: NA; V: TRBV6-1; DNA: TGTGCCAGCAGGGTAGCGATGGGCGAGCAGTACTTC; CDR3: CASRVAMGEQYF
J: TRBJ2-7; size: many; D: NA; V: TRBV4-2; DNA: TGTGCCAGCAGCCAGGGTGACTATTACGAGCAGTACTTC; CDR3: CASSQGDYYEQYF